This T cell receptor (beta chain) was captured in a study of cytomegalovirus exposure and HLA in healthy donors. Germline CDR1 is SGHNT and CDR2 is YYREEE (reference sequence). The CDR3 extends over 15 amino acids. V lost 2 bases and J 6 bases, leaving 14 bases between the germline ends. As regards this clone: Its antigen remains unknown.

PCR was performed using 60 Vbeta and 13 Jbeta primers. The repertoire was sequenced with immunoSEQ multiplex PCR; TCRdb's copy has only in-frame clones and lacks some. The sample contains about 200,000 clones, 82% of which appear only once. Study-level findings and limits: In an earlier analysis, in 620 or so donors, most V segments appeared productive either ~90% or ~30% of the time. Cytomegalovirus-associated status was assigned to approximately 160 TCR beta chains.

The rearrangement uses TRBV5-4 and TRBJ2-2, with D tentatively TRBD1 (7 bases). The clonotype originates from a woman aged 40 to 50 in good health and CMV-seronegative. Sequenced material: PBMCs. Here the CDR3 DNA reads TGTGCCAGCAGCTTTGTACAGGGGAGGTCCGGGGAGCTGTTTTTT. Its translation: CASSFVQGRSGELFF.